A single sample gave rise to the 2 T cell receptor beta chains below, sequenced in a study of cytomegalovirus exposure and HLA in healthy donors. Primers included in the PCR were 60 Vbeta and 13 Jbeta primers. Produced via immunoSEQ multiplex PCR; TCRdb's table is partial and in-frame only. The table has 200,000 to 300,000 clones, roughly four fifths seen once; the top ten hold 1.5% to 2%. Sequenced material: PBMCs. Every receptor here comes from a woman aged 40 to 50 in good health and CMV-seropositive.

The chain employs TRBV7-2 and TRBJ2-3; 7 nucleotides align to TRBD2. V gave up 1 base and J gave up 0 bases; unmatched junction bases: 4. The CDR3 spans 16 residues. Germline CDR1 reads SGHTA; CDR2 reads FQGNSA. The DNA of the CDR3 is TGTGCCAGCAGCTTAGTTGGGACTACAAGCACAGATACGCAGTATTTT. It codes for CASSLVGTTSTDTQYF.

The rearrangement uses TRBV6-1 and TRBJ1-4, with 9 bases aligning to TRBD1. Losses at the gene ends were 5 bases for V and 6 bases for J; bases not matched to a gene: 7. The length of the CDR3 is 15 residues. Per germline, CDR1 MNHNS and CDR2 SASEGT. CDR3 residues: CASSKQGARDEKLFF. Written as DNA, the CDR3 is TGTGCCAGCAGTAAACAGGGGGCGCGGGATGAAAAACTGTTTTTT.